Shown below are 21 T cell receptor beta chains from a single sample sequenced in a study of graft-versus-host responses after intestinal transplantation. Here immunoSEQ multiplex PCR was the method, and the copy in TCRdb shows in-frame clones only, minus some. The top ten hold about 0.18% of the sample, which has 130,000 to 150,000 clones, around nine tenths seen once. Their cognate antigens are unknown. This material consisted of unstimulated CD4+ T cells sorted from spleen or lymph node cells, taken before intestinal transplant. These receptors all stem from a human donor who received an intestinal transplant.

The J gene is TRBJ2-3, the V gene TRBV27; D is ambiguous. Trimming took off 2 bases at V and 0 bases at J, with 9 bases between the two ends. The CDR3 extends over 15 amino acids. Germline assignment: CDR1 MNHEY and CDR2 SMNVEV (reference sequence). The CDR3 spells CASSLPGTSTDTQYF. The CDR3 bases are TGTGCCAGCAGTTTACCGGGTACTAGCACAGATACGCAGTATTTT.

For this clone: Other DNA variants within this sample encode the same CDR3. This CDR3 is CASSLSDTYEQYF. The CDR3 nucleotides are TGTGCCAGCAGCCTGTCCGATACCTACGAGCAGTACTTC. The chain recombines TRBV7-2 with TRBJ2-7, with unresolved D. From germline, CDR1 is SGHTA and CDR2 FQGNSA. V shed 5 bases and J shed 2 bases, with 10 bases lying between them. There are 13 residues in the CDR3.

The rearrangement joins TRBV6-1 to TRBJ2-7; no clear D gene. The V and J ends lost 0 bases and 7 bases respectively, with 10 bases between them. The V gene's germline CDR1 is MNHNS and CDR2 SASEGT. This CDR3 spans 13 amino acids. CDR3 DNA: TGTGCCAGCAGTGAAGCGCGCAGGACGGAGCAGTACTTC. Translating it yields CASSEARRTEQYF.

The genes are TRBV25-1 and TRBJ1-1, with TRBD1 matching 12 bases. Germline trimming cut 10 bases from V and 4 bases from J; bases unmatched to any gene: 7. The CDR3 has 14 residues. Per germline, CDR1 MGHDK and CDR2 SYGVNS. Written as DNA, the CDR3 is TGTGCCAACGGGACAGGGGGCCGGGGCACTGAAGCTTTCTTT. It translates to CANGTGGRGTEAFF.

The gene calls are TRBV5-4 and TRBJ2-5; perhaps D is TRBD1 or TRBD2 (5 bases each). V dropped 0 bases and J dropped 2 bases, with 17 bases sitting between them. Germline V gene sequence: CDR1 SGHNT, CDR2 YYREEE (reference sequence). This CDR3 has 17 amino acids. The CDR3 loop is CASSLGWDLRKQETQYF. The CDR3, as DNA: TGTGCCAGCAGCTTGGGTTGGGACCTAAGAAAACAAGAGACCCAGTACTTC.

The chain uses TRBV25-1 and TRBJ2-7; 9 bases align to TRBD2. CDR1 is MGHDK and CDR2 is SYGVNS in the germline V gene. V was clipped by 3 bases and J by 2 bases; unmatched bases: 5. CDR3 length: 15 amino acids. CDR3 DNA sequence: TGTGCCAGCAGTGACGGGACTAGCAGTCCCTACGAGCAGTACTTC. It specifies CASSDGTSSPYEQYF.

The rearrangement links TRBV7-9 to TRBJ1-5; no firm D call. V gave up 1 base and J gave up 6 bases, with 7 bases separating them. The CDR3 is 13 amino acids. The germline CDR1 and CDR2 sequences are SEHNR and FQNEAQ (reference sequence). CDR3 region: CASSLGGSQPQHF. The CDR3 DNA sequence: TGTGCCAGCAGCTTAGGCGGGAGTCAGCCCCAGCATTTT.

V gene TRBV6-5 combines with J gene TRBJ2-7; TRBD2 aligns across 8 bases. Germline V lookup: CDR1 MNHEY, CDR2 SVGAGI. CDR3 size: 13 residues. V shed 8 bases, J shed 3 bases, and the junction held 6 bases outside the gene matches. CDR3 in amino acids: CASREGRGYEQYF. The CDR3 coding sequence is TGTGCCAGCCGGGAGGGCAGGGGCTACGAGCAGTACTTC.

The genes are TRBV5-4 and TRBJ1-2; no clear D gene. Trimming pared 1 base from V and 4 bases from J, leaving 11 bases between. Germline V gene lookup returns CDR1 SGHNT and CDR2 YYREEE (reference sequence). The CDR3 consists of 14 residues. The CDR3 coding sequence is TGTGCCAGCAGCTTGTCCAGAAGGGCCTATGGCTACACCTTC. Amino acid sequence: CASSLSRRAYGYTF.

The chain carries TRBV5-1 and TRBJ2-7; 7 nucleotides match TRBD1. V shed 3 bases and J 3 bases; nucleotides not matched to a gene: 0. This CDR3 comprises 12 residues. The germline CDR1 and CDR2 sequences are SGHRS and YFSETQ. The CDR3 bases are TGCGCCAGCAGCTCAGGGGGCTACGAGCAGTACTTC. Translated, it gives CASSSGGYEQYF.

J is TRBJ2-2 and V is TRBV11-1; D not certain. With 7 bases removed from V and 2 bases from J, the gap between germline ends came to 14 bases. This CDR3 comprises 15 residues. Looked up from germline, CDR1 is SGHAT and CDR2 is FQDESV (reference sequence). The CDR3 DNA reads TGTGCCAGCACCGCCTTGGGCCCCAACACCGGGGAGCTGTTTTTT. Its translation: CASTALGPNTGELFF.

The chain joins TRBV28 to TRBJ2-7, with a possible D match to TRBD2 (6 bases). This CDR3 has 15 residues. Trimming left V 3 bases short and J 2 bases short, with 14 bases between. The germline CDR1 and CDR2 sequences are MDHEN and SYDVKM. The DNA of the CDR3 is TGTGCCAGCAGTTTTCTAGGGCGGGACCCCTACGAGCAGTACTTC. Translated: CASSFLGRDPYEQYF.

The chain couples TRBV29-1 to TRBJ2-3, with 13 bases lining up with TRBD2. Losses at the gene ends were 5 bases for V and 1 base for J; bases not matched to a gene: 9. The CDR3 sequence is 17 residues long. Germline lookup yields CDR1 SQVTM and CDR2 ANQGSEA. CDR3 amino acids: CSVRAGTSGIRTDTQYF. CDR3 nucleotide sequence: TGCAGCGTTCGTGCCGGGACTAGCGGGATCCGCACAGATACGCAGTATTTT.

The gene calls are TRBV28 and TRBJ1-4; D unclear. This CDR3 has 12 amino acids. V was cut by 4 bases and J by 5 bases, with 5 bases left in between. CDR1 MDHEN and CDR2 SYDVKM come from the germline V gene. DNA of the CDR3: TGTGCCAGCAGTTCACTCAATGAAAAACTGTTTTTT. It yields the protein CASSSLNEKLFF.

The gene calls are TRBV29-1 and TRBJ2-1, with a tentative D call TRBD2 (6 bases). Germline V gene lookup returns CDR1 SQVTM and CDR2 ANQGSEA. The germline V and J ends were trimmed by 2 bases and 3 bases, with 11 bases remaining between them. CDR3 size: 14 residues. CDR3 DNA sequence: TGCAGCGTTGAACCAGCGGGTGTCTACAATGAGCAGTTCTTC. The encoded protein is CSVEPAGVYNEQFF.

The count of this clone is one. The rearrangement uses TRBV6-4 and TRBJ2-1; D not resolved. Germline V gives CDR1 MRHNA, CDR2 SNTAGT. The CDR3 consists of 13 residues. V shed 5 bases and J shed 4 bases, with 9 bases lying between them. In DNA, the CDR3 is TGTGCCAGCAGTTCTTTTCTATACAATGAGCAGTTCTTC. As protein: CASSSFLYNEQFF.

This CDR3 reads CASSLEGFSYEQYF. In DNA, the CDR3 is TGCGCCAGCAGCTTGGAGGGGTTTTCGTACGAGCAGTACTTC. The chain employs TRBV5-1 and TRBJ2-7, with a possible D match to TRBD1 (5 bases). The CDR3 extends over 14 amino acids. The V end lost 0 bases, the J end lost 4 bases, and 11 bases lay between the germline ends. Germline V lookup: CDR1 SGHRS, CDR2 YFSETQ.

This rearrangement joins TRBV11-2 to TRBJ2-7; 8 nucleotides align to TRBD2. This CDR3 is built from 17 residues. Trimming at V came to 0 bases and at J to 7 bases, leaving 14 bases not matched to a gene. Germline assignment: CDR1 SGHAT and CDR2 FQNNGV. CDR3 region: CASSLEVSGEPKREQYF. As DNA, the CDR3 is TGTGCCAGCAGCTTAGAGGTTAGCGGGGAGCCAAAGAGGGAGCAGTACTTC.

V usage is TRBV12-5 and J usage is TRBJ1-2; a possible D gene is TRBD1 (5 bases). The CDR3 is 16 residues long. CDR1 and CDR2 from the germline V gene are LGHNT and FRNRAP. The V end lost 0 bases, the J end lost 2 bases, and 13 bases lay between the germline ends. Here the CDR3 DNA reads TGTGCTAGTGGTTTGGTACGGGGGGATTTAAACTATGGCTACACCTTC. Its translation is CASGLVRGDLNYGYTF.

This sequence joins TRBV28 and TRBJ1-2, with D uncertain. Germline V gene data show CDR1 as MDHEN and CDR2 as SYDVKM. The germline V and J ends were trimmed by 7 bases and 0 bases, with 12 bases remaining between them. This CDR3 is built from 14 residues. The chain's CDR3 is CASTSGGTNYGYTF. The CDR3 DNA is TGTGCCAGCACCTCGGGCGGTACTAACTATGGCTACACCTTC.

This clone was counted a single time. This rearrangement joins TRBV25-1 to TRBJ2-2; 11 bases fit TRBD2. With V trimmed by 4 bases and J by 6 bases, 7 bases remained unmatched. The CDR3 is made up of 16 amino acids. From germline, CDR1 is MGHDK and CDR2 SYGVNS. CDR3 DNA: TGTGCCAGCAGTGCCGGACTAGCGGGCGTCGCCGGGGAGCTGTTTTTT. It is translated as CASSAGLAGVAGELFF.